This T cell receptor (beta chain) was sequenced during a study of human T cells and chemical hapten exposure. Study information: The study traced per-sample TCR yield variation mainly to small differences in pooled library volumes.

In the library, unique molecular identifiers were attached to individual cDNA molecules. MiXCR, applied by TCRdb to the RACE reads, yields one record per CDR3 protein. In the table there are about 120,000 distinct CDR3 sequences, about 13% of which are singletons. Time point specified: pre-sensitization, week 0. Indicated treatment: therapeutic diphenylcyclopropenone sensitization with weekly scalp DPC. Blood, whole and unfractionated, served as the source for total RNA extraction. Unmatched junction bases numbered 5, after V lost 5 bases and J lost 9 bases. The CDR3 is 13 residues long. Germline V gene lookup returns CDR1 DFQATT and CDR2 SNEGSKA (reference sequence). This clonotype turned up a few times.

This TCR derives from a woman between 18 and 29 years old with alopecia areata. Some clones in this sample may be carry-over from other donors' samples. This sequence joins TRBV20-1 and TRBJ1-6; 9 nucleotides line up with TRBD1. This material consisted of whole blood, taken in connection with sensitization to the hapten diphenylcyclopropenone (DPC). CDR3 protein: CSAPGQGSSPLHF. CDR3 nucleotide sequence: TGCAGTGCTCCGGGACAGGGAAGTTCACCCCTCCACTTT.